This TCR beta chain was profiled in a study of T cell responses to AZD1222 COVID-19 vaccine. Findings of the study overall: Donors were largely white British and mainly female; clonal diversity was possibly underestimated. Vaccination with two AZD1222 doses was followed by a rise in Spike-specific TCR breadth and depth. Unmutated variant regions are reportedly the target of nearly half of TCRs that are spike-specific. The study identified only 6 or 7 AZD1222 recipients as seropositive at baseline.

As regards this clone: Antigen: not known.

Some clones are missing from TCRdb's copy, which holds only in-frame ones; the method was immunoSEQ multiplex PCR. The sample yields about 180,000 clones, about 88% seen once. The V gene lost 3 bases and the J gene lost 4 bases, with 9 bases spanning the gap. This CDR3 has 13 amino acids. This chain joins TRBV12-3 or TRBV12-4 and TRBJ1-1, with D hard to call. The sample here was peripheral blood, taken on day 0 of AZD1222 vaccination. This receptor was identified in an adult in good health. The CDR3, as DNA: TGTGCCAGCAGTTTCTACCTCGGCACTGAAGCTTTCTTT. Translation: CASSFYLGTEAFF.